This TCR beta chain was found in a study of blood T cell repertoires in COVID-19. About the study: Acute and convalescent COVID-19 specimens originated in the United States, Italy and Spain. The analysed material was cDNA or gDNA that came from T cells, B-cell-depleted T cells, or PBMCs.

In the authors' workflow: Amplification from reference gene primers served as the basis for estimated nucleated cell counts. Only in-frame clones appear in the TCRdb table, and some are missing; sequencing was by immunoSEQ multiplex PCR. V, J and clone size reflect that table, while D and trimming were determined from the DNA. The table has over 150,000 clones, roughly 80% seen once. The CDR3 covers 16 residues. V dropped 4 bases and J dropped 1; count of bases not matched to a gene: 9. Germline V lookup: CDR1 LGHDT, CDR2 YNNKEL (reference sequence). This sequence originates from a woman aged 55-70 years with acute or convalescent COVID-19. Source material: peripheral blood. This chain links TRBV3-1 (or the pseudogene TRBV3-2) with TRBJ1-1; 7 bases fit TRBD1. The CDR3 DNA follows: TGTGCCAGCAGCCCGAGCTACAGGGGCCCGAACACTGAAGCTTTCTTT. This gives the protein CASSPSYRGPNTEAFF.